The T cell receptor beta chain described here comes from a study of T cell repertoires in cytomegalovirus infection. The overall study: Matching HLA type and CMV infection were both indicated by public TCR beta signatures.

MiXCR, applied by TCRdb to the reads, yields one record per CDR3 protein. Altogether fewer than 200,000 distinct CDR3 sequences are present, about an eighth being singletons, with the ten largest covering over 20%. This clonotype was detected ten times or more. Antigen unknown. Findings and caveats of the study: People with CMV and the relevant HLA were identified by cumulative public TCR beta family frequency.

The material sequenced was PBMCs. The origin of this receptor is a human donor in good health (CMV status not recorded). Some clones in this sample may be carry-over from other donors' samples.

The chain's CDR3 is CASSEGPGPNYGYTF. CDR3 in DNA: TGTGCCAGCAGCGAAGGCCCAGGGCCTAACTATGGCTACACCTTC. The chain is built from TRBV7-2 and TRBJ1-2; a possible D gene is TRBD1 (5 bases). The CDR3 sequence is 15 residues long. Germline assignment: CDR1 SGHTA and CDR2 FQGNSA. Trimming took off 5 bases at V and 0 bases at J, with 13 bases between the two ends.